This is a list of T cell receptor beta chains from one sample in a study of blood T cell repertoires in COVID-19. The method was immunoSEQ multiplex PCR; TCRdb's version includes in-frame clones alone and lacks a portion of them. This table has 88,000 or so clones, 86% appearing once. Sequenced sample: peripheral blood. Every receptor here comes from a man aged 60-69 years with acute or convalescent COVID-19. CDR3s include the opening cysteine and the closing phenylalanine or tryptophan. Each record gives: V gene, J gene, clone size, D gene, CDR3 protein, CDR3 DNA. D genes are given only for firm matches. Size is stated for part of the rows, as once, few or many counts, or as a class when the clone is expanded.

TRBV4-3	TRBJ1-2	.	.	CASSDSRGYTF	TGCGCCAGCAGCGACAGCCGCGGCTACACCTTC
TRBV15	TRBJ2-5	.	.	CATSAVSLETQYF	TGTGCCACCAGTGCTGTTAGCTTGGAGACCCAGTACTTC
TRBV4-2	TRBJ1-2	.	TRBD1	CASSQGRGLGYGYTF	TGTGCCAGCAGCCAAGGAAGGGGGCTCGGCTATGGCTACACCTTC
TRBV6-6	TRBJ1-1	.	.	CASSYSSGGGTTEAFF	TGTGCCAGCAGTTACTCGTCGGGGGGCGGCACCACTGAAGCTTTCTTT
TRBV5-4	TRBJ1-2	.	.	CASSTRQDGHYGYTF	TGTGCCAGCAGCACCCGACAGGACGGCCACTATGGCTACACCTTC
TRBV7-9	TRBJ2-3	.	TRBD2	CASSPGTSGVSDTQYF	TGTGCCAGCAGCCCGGGGACTAGCGGGGTTTCAGATACGCAGTATTTT
TRBV6-4	TRBJ1-5	few	.	CASSGTTQGHRNQPQHF	TGTGCCAGCAGTGGCACAACTCAGGGGCACCGCAATCAGCCCCAGCATTTT
TRBV19	TRBJ2-2	.	TRBD1	CASRPQGRGRAGELFF	TGTGCCAGTAGGCCCCAGGGCAGGGGGCGAGCCGGGGAGCTGTTTTTT
TRBV5-1	TRBJ2-6	.	.	CASSLASAGANVLTF	TGCGCCAGCAGCTTGGCCAGTGCCGGGGCCAACGTCCTGACTTTC
TRBV30	TRBJ2-1	.	.	CAWSDGLSPSDEQFF	TGTGCCTGGAGTGACGGACTATCCCCATCCGATGAGCAGTTCTTC
TRBV27	TRBJ2-7	few	.	CASRDAGLSSPRQYF	TGTGCCAGCAGAGACGCGGGCCTATCGTCCCCTAGGCAGTACTTC
TRBV19	TRBJ2-2	.	TRBD1	CPPAGGGGGELFF	TGTCCCCCCGCAGGGGGTGGTGGCGGGGAGCTGTTTTTT
TRBV5-6	TRBJ1-1	.	.	CASSYQALPGAEAFF	TGTGCCAGCAGCTATCAGGCTCTCCCGGGGGCTGAAGCTTTCTTT
TRBV18	TRBJ1-6	.	TRBD1	CASSPQTGQGNSPLHF	TGTGCCAGCTCACCACAAACGGGACAGGGCAATTCACCCCTCCACTTT